This T cell receptor beta chain stems from a study of cytomegalovirus exposure and HLA in healthy donors. Study findings and constraints: Upon later analysis, TCR association rates were observed to vary by HLA locus, being highest for DRB1 and lowest for HLA-C.

Concerning this clone: No antigen is known for it.

The PCR contained 60 Vbeta and 13 Jbeta primers. Clones were read by immunoSEQ multiplex PCR, and TCRdb kept only the in-frame ones, dropping some. The sample includes about 94,000 clones, around two thirds of them seen just once. This CDR3 region has 16 residues. Trimming removed 4 bases at V and 4 bases at J, with 18 bases between. Germline loops: CDR1 SGDLS, CDR2 YYNGEE. This TCR came from a man aged 25-45 years in good health and CMV-seronegative. The sequenced sample was PBMCs. The V call is TRBV9, the J call TRBJ1-3; perhaps TRBD1 as D (5 bases). This chain's CDR3 is CASSPREGAYGNTIYF. The CDR3, as DNA: TGTGCCAGCAGCCCCAGGGAAGGGGCGTACGGAAACACCATATATTTT. Full variable domain (rest looked up from reference TRBV9 and TRBJ1-3): DSGVTQTPKHLITATGQRVTLRCSPRSGDLSVYWYQQSLDQGLQFLIQYYNGEERAKGNILERFSAQQFPDLHSELNLSSLELGDSALYFCASSPREGAYGNTIYFGEGSWLTVV.